This entry lists 6 T cell receptor beta chains sequenced from one sample in a study of cytomegalovirus exposure and HLA in healthy donors. The primer mix had 60 Vbeta and 13 Jbeta primers. TCRdb's table, derived via immunoSEQ multiplex PCR, lists solely in-frame clones and lacks some. The sample yields roughly 100,000 clones, over 60% seen once. Sequencing was performed on PBMCs. These TCRs come from a man aged 55 to 70 in good health and CMV-seropositive.

As for this clone: The CDR3 does not end in the conserved phenylalanine or tryptophan, so this is likely a read error. The DNA is left out, because the CDR3 cannot be placed on it with certainty; the CDR3 is given as TCRdb lists it. The chain carries TRBV6-1 and TRBJ2-2; TRBD2, as called in the table, went unchecked against the DNA. Germline CDR1 reads MNHNS; CDR2 reads SASEGT. The CDR3 extends over 9 residues, inclusive of both ends. The CDR3 is CASSLPPAI.

V gene TRBV2 combines with J gene TRBJ1-4; 9 nucleotides align to TRBD1. V dropped 4 bases and J dropped 4; count of bases not matched to a gene: 4. Germline loops: CDR1 SNHLY, CDR2 FYNNEI. This CDR3 has 15 amino acids. CDR3 loop: CASSGDRANNEKLFF. Here the CDR3 DNA reads TGTGCCAGCAGTGGGGACAGGGCCAATAATGAAAAACTGTTTTTT.

The chain is built from TRBV30 and TRBJ2-3; 8 bases match TRBD2. Germline-derived CDR1 and CDR2 are GTSNPN and SVGIG (reference sequence). The CDR3 sequence is 16 residues long. J lost 5 bases, V lost 0 bases, and 10 bases had no gene match. CDR3 coding DNA: TGTGCCTGGAGTGTCGATCGGGGGGGCCGGTTAGATACGCAGTATTTT. It specifies CAWSVDRGGRLDTQYF.

V and J are TRBV7-9 and TRBJ2-7, with a possible D match to TRBD2 (6 bases). The CDR3 is made up of 19 amino acids. The germline CDR1 and CDR2 sequences are SEHNR and FQNEAQ (reference sequence). The ends were cut back, 1 base at V and 2 bases at J, with 24 bases in the middle. CDR3 protein: CASSLGGGRGRAGTYEQYF. Written as DNA, the CDR3 is TGTGCCAGCAGCTTAGGGGGAGGACGGGGCAGGGCGGGAACCTACGAGCAGTACTTC.

The chain uses TRBV10-2 and TRBJ2-7; D perhaps matches TRBD1 (6 bases). V was clipped by 2 bases and J by 11 bases, with 13 bases between them. Germline values: CDR1 WSHSY, CDR2 SAAADI. This CDR3 has 12 amino acids. The CDR3 region has the DNA TGCGCCAGCAGTGAGGGGCAGGGGCAGGAGTACTTC. As protein: CASSEGQGQEYF.

This clone appeared a few times. The J gene is TRBJ1-2, the V gene TRBV25-1; 9 positions match TRBD1. The V and J ends lost 1 base and 8 bases, in that order; junction bases with no gene match: 11. The CDR3 is 16 amino acids. The germline V gene has CDR1 MGHDK and CDR2 SYGVNS. In nucleotides, the CDR3 is TGTGCCAGCAGTGAATTCGGGGACAGGGAAGTGTACGGCTACACCTTC. This sequence encodes CASSEFGDREVYGYTF.